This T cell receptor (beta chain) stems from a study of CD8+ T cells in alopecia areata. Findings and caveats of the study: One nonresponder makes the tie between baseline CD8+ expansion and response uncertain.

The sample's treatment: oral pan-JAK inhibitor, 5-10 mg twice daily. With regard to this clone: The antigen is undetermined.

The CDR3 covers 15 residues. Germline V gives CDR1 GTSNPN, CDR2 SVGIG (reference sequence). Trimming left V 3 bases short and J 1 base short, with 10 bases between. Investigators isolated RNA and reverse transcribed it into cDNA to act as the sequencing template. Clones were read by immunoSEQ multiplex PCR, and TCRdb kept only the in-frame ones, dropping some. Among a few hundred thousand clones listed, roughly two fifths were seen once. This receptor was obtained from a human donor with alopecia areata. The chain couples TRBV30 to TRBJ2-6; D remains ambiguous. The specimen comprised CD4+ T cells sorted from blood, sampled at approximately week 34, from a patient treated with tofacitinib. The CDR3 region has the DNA TGTGCCTGGAGCCCCGATAGATCTGGGGCCAACGTCCTGACTTTC. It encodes CAWSPDRSGANVLTF.